These 32 T cell receptor beta chains came from one sample sequenced in a study of spatial heterogeneity in lung cancer. TCRdb independently ran MiXCR on the 5' RACE reads; one entry per CDR3 protein. This repertoire shows roughly 11,000 distinct CDR3 sequences, about 9.5% found once; its top ten account for roughly a third. The time point here: blood at routine non-recurrence follow-up after resection. Material: PBMCs, obtained at follow-up. Every receptor here comes from a female donor with early-stage non-small cell lung cancer.

This clonotype was seen ten or more times. V and J are TRBV5-5 and TRBJ2-3; TRBD1 or TRBD2 may be the D gene (5 bases each). Trimming shortened V by 4 bases and J by 1 base, and 10 bases separated the two germline ends. This CDR3 spans 14 amino acids. From germline, CDR1 is SGHKS and CDR2 YYEKEE (reference sequence). CDR3 amino acids: CASSPRDRTDTQYF. The CDR3 DNA reads as TGTGCCAGCAGCCCACGGGACCGCACAGATACGCAGTATTTT.

This clonotype was observed at least ten times. This sequence joins TRBV12-3 or TRBV12-4 and TRBJ2-3, with D perhaps TRBD1 or TRBD2 (5 bases each). The CDR3 totals 15 residues. V was clipped by 8 bases and J by 0 bases, with 15 bases between them. DNA for the CDR3: TGTGCCAGCCATTTACGGGACGGGAGCACAGATACGCAGTATTTT. Its translation: CASHLRDGSTDTQYF.

V is TRBV18 and J is TRBJ1-1; possibly TRBD1 for D (5 bases). CDR3 length: 15 residues. Between the trimmed V and J ends, which lost 3 bases and 0 bases, there was a span of 11 bases. CDR1 is KGHSH and CDR2 is LQKENI in the germline V gene. CDR3 coding DNA: TGTGCCAGCTCACCCCAGGGCTCCATGAACACTGAAGCTTTCTTT. It specifies CASSPQGSMNTEAFF. Based on the CDR3 plus reference TRBV18 and TRBJ1-1, the full variable domain is NAGVMQNPRHLVRRRGQEARLRCSPMKGHSHVYWYRQLPEEGLKFMVYLQKENIIDESGMPKERFSAEFPKEGPSILRIQQVVRGDSAAYFCASSPQGSMNTEAFFGQGTRLTVV.

This clonotype occurred many times. The chain couples TRBV20-1 to TRBJ2-7; D is perhaps TRBD1 (5 bases). Trimming took 5 bases from V and 6 from J, leaving 20 bases between them. Germline V gene lookup returns CDR1 DFQATT and CDR2 SNEGSKA (reference sequence). The CDR3 has 14 residues. The CDR3 region has the DNA TGCAGTGCTCGCCCGGGTGCCCAAACAGGCGAGCAGTACTTC. Protein product: CSARPGAQTGEQYF.

The V and J genes are TRBV28 and TRBJ2-5, with TRBD2 identical over 8 bases. Germline V gene data show CDR1 as MDHEN and CDR2 as SYDVKM. V gave up 8 bases and J gave up 5 bases; unmatched junction bases: 10. The CDR3 runs to 14 residues. The CDR3 bases are TGTGCCAGCCTCCAGCGGGAGTGGCCGGAGACCCAGTACTTC. It yields the protein CASLQREWPETQYF.

This clonotype has at least ten counts. The chain is built from TRBV23-1 and TRBJ2-5; 9 bases are a match to TRBD1. TRBV23-1 is an ORF, with its function uncertain. After removal of 2 bases from V and 3 bases from J, the junction contained 4 bases not matched to a gene. This CDR3 has 15 amino acids. DNA of the CDR3: TGCGCCAGCAGTCAACTTGACAGGGGGAAAGAGACCCAGTACTTC. It is translated as CASSQLDRGKETQYF.

This clonotype ranks as large. The chain recombines TRBV6-5 with TRBJ2-1, with TRBD2 as a possible D gene (5 bases). The CDR3 has 13 amino acids. The V end lost 3 bases, the J end lost 5 bases, and 8 bases lay between the germline ends. CDR1 MNHEY and CDR2 SVGAGI come from the germline V gene. CDR3 sequence: CASSYRGDNEQFF. In DNA, the CDR3 is TGTGCCAGCAGTTATCGGGGTGACAATGAGCAGTTCTTC.

Many counts were recorded for this clonotype. J is TRBJ1-6 and V is TRBV7-9; weak D call: TRBD1 (5 bases). Germline CDR1 SEHNR, CDR2 FQNEAQ (reference sequence). CDR3 size: 14 residues. V lost 2 bases and J lost 5, with 7 bases in between. The CDR3, as DNA: TGTGCCAGCAGCTTAATAGGGGATAATTCACCCCTCCACTTT. It specifies CASSLIGDNSPLHF.

This clonotype was recorded at least ten times. The chain has TRBV5-1 and TRBJ2-7; D gene unclear. Trimming shortened V by 2 bases and J by 2 bases, and 8 bases separated the two germline ends. Germline values: CDR1 SGHRS, CDR2 YFSETQ. This CDR3 region has 13 residues. The CDR3 DNA follows: TGCGCCAGCAGCTTTACGGCGGCCTACGAGCAGTACTTC. Translation gives CASSFTAAYEQYF.

This clonotype has a count of ten or more. The rearrangement joins TRBV6-2 or TRBV6-3 to TRBJ2-1; a weak D match, TRBD2 (5 bases). Germline lookup yields CDR1 MNHEY and CDR2 SVGEGT. The CDR3 runs to 14 residues. Deletions cut 0 bases from V and 7 bases from J, with 10 bases between. The CDR3 sequence: CASSYSGASNEQFF. The CDR3 DNA sequence: TGTGCCAGCAGTTACTCGGGAGCGTCAAATGAGCAGTTCTTC.

This clonotype was detected many times. This chain links TRBV19 with TRBJ2-2; TRBD2 agrees at 8 bases. Germline CDR1 LNHDA, CDR2 SQIVND (reference sequence). V dropped 3 bases and J dropped 4; count of bases not matched to a gene: 7. This CDR3 is 16 amino acids long. CDR3 DNA sequence: TGTGCCAGTAGTATTCCGGGACTAGGGGTCACCGGGGAGCTGTTTTTT. It is translated as CASSIPGLGVTGELFF.

The chain couples TRBV6-4 to TRBJ2-3, with D unresolved. The CDR3 is 15 residues long. From germline, CDR1 is MRHNA and CDR2 SNTAGT. The ends were cut back, 0 bases at V and 0 bases at J, with 7 bases in the middle. The CDR3 DNA follows: TGTGCCAGCAGTGACTCGCCTGCTAGCACAGATACGCAGTATTTT. Protein: CASSDSPASTDTQYF.

This clonotype was seen at least ten times. The chain couples TRBV28 to TRBJ1-5; D unresolved. Germline V gene sequence: CDR1 MDHEN, CDR2 SYDVKM. The CDR3 extends over 13 amino acids. With 2 bases removed from V and 1 base from J, the gap between germline ends came to 3 bases. The CDR3 protein is CASSLVSNQPQHF. CDR3 coding DNA: TGTGCCAGCAGTTTAGTAAGCAATCAGCCCCAGCATTTT.

This clonotype was recorded at least ten times. The chain combines TRBV4-1 with TRBJ1-1, with a weak D call TRBD1 (5 bases). Germline V lookup: CDR1 MGHRA, CDR2 YSYEKL. The CDR3 is 12 residues long. V shed 8 bases and J shed 7 bases, with 14 bases lying between them. This CDR3 reads CASSRPGREAFF. CDR3 DNA sequence: TGCGCCAGCTCTCGACCGGGGCGTGAAGCTTTCTTT.

In this sample, this clonotype turned up a few times. Here the CDR3 DNA reads TGTGCCAGCAGCTGGCAAGAGACCCAGTACTTC. Amino acids: CASSWQETQYF. The chain has TRBV7-9 and TRBJ2-5, with D uncertain. Between the trimmed V and J ends, which lost 4 bases and 2 bases, there was a span of 2 bases. The CDR3 length is 11 residues. Germline-derived CDR1 and CDR2 are SEHNR and FQNEAQ (reference sequence).

This clonotype was seen ten or more times. The gene calls are TRBV12-3 or TRBV12-4 and TRBJ1-5; the D is unclear. CDR3 length: 15 amino acids. Trimming pared 3 bases from V and 8 bases from J, leaving 17 bases between. The CDR3, as DNA: TGTGCCAGCAGTTTGGGTCGAGGGCCTGGGGAGCCCCAGCATTTT. It encodes CASSLGRGPGEPQHF.

This clonotype came up many times. The gene calls are TRBV5-1 and TRBJ1-4; the match to TRBD1 covers 12 bases. The CDR3 runs to 14 residues. After removal of 4 bases from V and 8 bases from J, the junction contained 3 bases not matched to a gene. Germline CDR1 is SGHRS and CDR2 is YFSETQ. The CDR3 sequence: CASSPGTGGEKLFF. The CDR3 bases are TGCGCCAGCAGCCCCGGGACAGGGGGCGAAAAACTGTTTTTT.

This clonotype occurred many times. CDR3: CASTSTSPYEQYF. CDR3 DNA: TGCGCCAGCACCTCGACTAGCCCCTACGAGCAGTACTTC. This chain links TRBV5-1 with TRBJ2-7, with 7 bases identical to TRBD2. Germline loops: CDR1 SGHRS, CDR2 YFSETQ. The CDR3 sequence is 13 residues long. V trimming: 6 bases; J trimming: 2 bases; junction bases outside the gene matches: 5.

The chain carries TRBV6-1 and TRBJ1-1; D perhaps matches TRBD1 (5 bases). CDR1 and CDR2 from the germline V gene are MNHNS and SASEGT. This CDR3 comprises 14 residues. V lost 3 bases, J lost 1 base, and 9 bases lay in between. The CDR3 coding sequence is TGTGCCAGCAGTGATTATGGGGGGAACACTGAAGCTTTCTTT. Translation gives CASSDYGGNTEAFF.

This clonotype has just a few counts. The CDR3 reads CASSLLLARRYNEQFF. Written as DNA, the CDR3 is TGTGCCAGCAGCTTACTACTAGCGCGAAGGTACAATGAGCAGTTCTTC. The chain recombines TRBV7-8 with TRBJ2-1; 7 positions match TRBD2. CDR1 and CDR2 from the germline V gene are SGHVS and FQNEAQ. The CDR3 is 16 residues long. Trimming removed 2 bases from V and 4 bases from J; junction bases left unmatched: 8. The full variable domain, rest sourced from reference TRBV7-8 and TRBJ2-1, is GAGVSQSPRYKVAKRGQDVALRCDPISGHVSLFWYQQALGQGPEFLTYFQNEAQLDKSGLPSDRFFAERPEGSVSTLKIQRTQQEDSAVYLCASSLLLARRYNEQFFGPGTRLTVL.

The sample holds many counts of this clonotype. This chain uses TRBV7-3 with TRBJ2-2; tentatively, D is TRBD1 (6 bases). The CDR3 has 12 residues. The germline V and J ends were trimmed by 5 bases and 8 bases, with 9 bases remaining between them. Per the germline V gene, CDR1 is SGHTA and CDR2 is FQGTGA. This chain's CDR3 is CASSPGTGELFF. Here the CDR3 DNA reads TGTGCCAGCAGCCCCGGGACAGGGGAGCTGTTTTTT.

This clonotype was counted many times. The chain joins TRBV2 to TRBJ1-5, with D possibly TRBD1 on 5 matching bases. The CDR3 has 16 amino acids. Trimming took off 3 bases at V and 0 bases at J, with 12 bases between the two ends. Germline CDR1 reads SNHLY; CDR2 reads FYNNEI. DNA of the CDR3: TGTGCCAGCAGTGACAGGGAACTCTATAGCAATCAGCCCCAGCATTTT. It translates to CASSDRELYSNQPQHF.

J is TRBJ2-3 and V is TRBV10-3, with 9 bases aligning to TRBD2. J gave up 3 bases and V 7 bases, and 8 bases lay outside the gene matches. This CDR3 comprises 15 residues. CDR1 and CDR2 (germline): ENHRY, SYGVKD. CDR3 in DNA: TGTGCCATCACCCCTAGCGGGATTGAAACAGATACGCAGTATTTT. Its protein is CAITPSGIETDTQYF.

This clonotype was recorded at least ten times. The chain links TRBV11-2 to TRBJ2-2; a weak D match, TRBD1 (5 bases). The CDR3 consists of 17 residues. CDR1 is SGHAT, CDR2 FQNNGV, per germline. Deletions cut 1 base from V and 4 bases from J, with 16 bases between. In DNA form, the CDR3 reads TGTGCCAGCAGCTTAGTTGAGGCAGGGCTTTTCACCGGGGAGCTGTTTTTT. Translating it yields CASSLVEAGLFTGELFF.

This chain joins TRBV4-1 and TRBJ2-2; possibly TRBD2 for D (6 bases). This CDR3 is built from 14 residues. Trimming cost V 0 bases and J 7 bases, with 9 bases left between them. Germline CDR1 and CDR2: MGHRA and YSYEKL. The CDR3 nucleotides read TGCGCCAGCAGCCAAGACCCGGGGGTCGGGGAGCTGTTTTTT. Translation gives CASSQDPGVGELFF.

This clonotype occurred many times. The chain is built from TRBV6-6 and TRBJ2-1; a weak D match, TRBD1 (6 bases). CDR3 length: 13 residues. Trimming cost V 3 bases and J 6 bases, with 9 bases left between them. From germline, CDR1 is MNHNY and CDR2 SVGAGI (reference sequence). The CDR3 bases are TGTGCCAGCAGTTATCAACAGGGCAATGAGCAGTTCTTC. Amino acid sequence: CASSYQQGNEQFF.

The chain recombines TRBV12-3 or TRBV12-4 with TRBJ2-3, with TRBD1 matching 10 bases. J gave up 3 bases and V 2 bases, and 2 bases lay outside the gene matches. CDR3 size: 15 residues. CDR3 amino acids: CASSLLGQGTDTQYF. The DNA of the CDR3 is TGTGCCAGCAGTTTATTGGGACAGGGGACAGATACGCAGTATTTT.

This clonotype was counted at least ten times. The chain links TRBV20-1 to TRBJ2-7; TRBD1 agrees at 9 bases. Germline loops: CDR1 DFQATT, CDR2 SNEGSKA (reference sequence). The CDR3 totals 12 residues. The ends lost 6 bases at V and 5 bases at J; junction bases unmatched: 5. CDR3 bases: TGCAGTGCAAAACAGGGGGCTGACGAGCAGTACTTC. The encoded protein is CSAKQGADEQYF.

This clonotype has ten or more counts. The chain carries TRBV28 and TRBJ1-5; no clear D. Trimming took off 7 bases at V and 3 bases at J, with 13 bases between the two ends. The CDR3 is made up of 14 amino acids. CDR1 MDHEN and CDR2 SYDVKM come from the germline V gene. The CDR3 DNA sequence: TGTGCCAGCACCCCTGAGGAGATCAATCAGCCCCAGCATTTT. It encodes CASTPEEINQPQHF.

This clonotype has ten or more counts. The chain combines TRBV5-5 with TRBJ1-2; no reliable D call. This CDR3 region has 13 residues. The germline V gene has CDR1 SGHKS and CDR2 YYEKEE (reference sequence). Trimming pared 0 bases from V and 4 bases from J, leaving 7 bases between. The CDR3 nucleotides read TGTGCCAGCAGCTTGGACCTGTTCTATGGCTACACCTTC. Protein: CASSLDLFYGYTF.

This clonotype was picked up many times. This sequence joins TRBV6-5 and TRBJ2-7; the D gene is possibly TRBD2 (6 bases). CDR1 is MNHEY, CDR2 SVGAGI, per germline. V dropped 0 bases and J dropped 5 bases, with 14 bases sitting between them. The CDR3 consists of 15 residues. The CDR3 sequence is CASSYSGGAAHEQYF. As DNA, the CDR3 is TGTGCCAGCAGTTACTCGGGGGGAGCCGCCCACGAGCAGTACTTC.

This clonotype was recorded at least ten times. The chain uses TRBV7-9 and TRBJ2-7; TRBD1 matches 7 bases. This CDR3 spans 15 amino acids. Trimming at V came to 5 bases and at J to 4 bases, leaving 11 bases not matched to a gene. CDR1 and CDR2 (germline): SEHNR, FQNEAQ (reference sequence). CDR3 sequence: CASSQPRSGQYEQYF. The DNA of the CDR3 is TGTGCCAGCAGCCAGCCGAGATCGGGACAGTACGAGCAGTACTTC.